Listed below are T cell receptor beta chains from one sample, sequenced in a study of blood T cell repertoires in COVID-19. Sequenced by immunoSEQ multiplex PCR; TCRdb stores in-frame clones only, minus some. The sample consists of some 200,000 clones, roughly four fifths of them appearing once. Material for sequencing was PBMCs or T cells enriched from blood (not recorded which). The receptor set was obtained from a woman in her 40s with acute COVID-19. Each CDR3 is given with its conserved first and last residue. The D gene is left open where the match is weak. Expanded clones are given a class, and other clones once, few, many or no size at all.

.,.,TRBJ1-2,TRBV10-1,13,TGCGCCAGCAGGGAACAGGGAAACTATGGCTACACCTTC,CASREQGNYGYTF
.,.,TRBJ2-7,TRBV5-8,14,TGTGCCAGCAGCGGCGGAGGGGTCTCCTACGAGCAGTACTTC,CASSGGGVSYEQYF
.,TRBD1,TRBJ2-1,TRBV30,14,TGTGCCTGGAGACCGACAGGGAACTTGGATGAGCAGTTCTTC,CAWRPTGNLDEQFF
.,TRBD1,TRBJ1-2,TRBV27,15,TGTGCCAGCAGTCTCGGGACAGGGACGAAATCTGGCTACACCTTC,CASSLGTGTKSGYTF
.,TRBD1,TRBJ2-7,TRBV4-2,16,TGTGCCAGCAGCGCACTTGTGGGACAGGGATCCTACGAGCAGTACTTC,CASSALVGQGSYEQYF
.,TRBD2,TRBJ2-5,TRBV9,14,TGTGCCAGCAGCGTAAGGAACGCGGGGGGGACCCAGTACTTC,CASSVRNAGGTQYF
.,TRBD1,TRBJ1-1,TRBV19,14,TGTGCCAGTACCTCGGACAGGGGGCATGGCGAAGCTTTCTTT,CASTSDRGHGEAFF
few,.,TRBJ1-2,TRBV3-1/TRBV3-2,14,TGTGCCAGCAGCCGAACAACATCGAACTATGGCTACACCTTC,CASSRTTSNYGYTF
few,TRBD1,TRBJ1-5,TRBV7-2,16,TGTGCCAGCAGCTTAGCGCCGGGACAGGGGGCCAAGCCCCAGCATTTT,CASSLAPGQGAKPQHF
.,TRBD2,TRBJ2-4,TRBV24-1,15,TGTGCCACCAGTGATGCGGGGGGGGCCAAAAACATTCAGTACTTC,CATSDAGGAKNIQYF
few,TRBD1,TRBJ1-6,TRBV10-3,15,TGTGCCATCAGTGATAAAGGGGGCGCCAATTCACCCCTCCACTTT,CAISDKGGANSPLHF
.,TRBD2,TRBJ2-7,TRBV18,15,TGTGCCAGCTCACCACCGTTGCGGGAGTACTACGAGCAGTACTTC,CASSPPLREYYEQYF
.,.,TRBJ2-1,TRBV7-9,11,TGTGCCAGCAGCTTAAATAGTGAGCAGTTCTTC,CASSLNSEQFF